Listed below are T cell receptor beta chains from one sample, sequenced in a study of blood T cells in healthy people across ages. MiXCR, applied by TCRdb to the 5' RACE reads, yields one record per CDR3 protein. Of about 1 million distinct CDR3 sequences detected, under 30% appear once; the ten largest clones hold about 0.8%. These same data were also listed under a study on T cells of mothers and their children.

Sequenced sample: blood. Source of these receptors: a girl aged 2 to 10 in good health. Both conserved end residues are part of each CDR3. The order of the fields is V gene, D gene, clone size, J gene, CDR3 protein, CDR3 DNA. A D gene is named only where the DNA matches it firmly. A clone size is listed for some rows: how often the clone was seen (once, few, many), or a class if it is expanded.

TRBV6-5	.	.	TRBJ2-5	CASRGIGQETQYF	TGTGCCAGCAGGGGGATAGGCCAAGAGACCCAGTACTTC
TRBV20-1	.	.	TRBJ1-6	CSARVPSGSYNSPLHF	TGCAGTGCTAGAGTCCCCTCCGGCTCCTATAATTCACCCCTCCACTTT
TRBV29-1	.	.	TRBJ1-4	CSVYEYEKLFF	TGCAGCGTCTACGAATATGAAAAACTGTTTTTT
TRBV5-1	TRBD1	.	TRBJ2-5	CASSTGTGQQYF	TGCGCCAGCAGCACCGGGACAGGCCAGCAGTATTTC
TRBV28	.	.	TRBJ2-1	CASSQIPELSPYNEQFF	TGTGCCAGCAGCCAAATACCGGAGTTGAGCCCCTACAATGAGCAGTTCTTC
TRBV13	TRBD1	once	TRBJ2-5	CASSLKGAGEFQQYF	TGTGCCAGCAGCCTGAAGGGGGCTGGCGAGTTCCAGCAGTACTTC
TRBV29-1	TRBD1	.	TRBJ1-1	CSTPGQTDTEAFF	TGCAGCACCCCGGGACAGACTGACACTGAAGCTTTCTTT
TRBV7-2	.	few	TRBJ2-2	CASFSTGELFF	TGTGCCAGCTTCTCAACCGGGGAGCTGTTTTTT
TRBV6-2/TRBV6-3	.	many	TRBJ2-5	CASSYGETQYF	TGTGCCAGCAGTTACGGGGAGACCCAGTACTTC
TRBV28	.	.	TRBJ2-5	CASNLAGVNPLQETQYF	TGTGCCAGCAATCTCGCCGGGGTCAACCCCCTCCAAGAGACCCAGTACTTC
TRBV28	.	.	TRBJ2-5	CASSPRTGSWETQYF	TGTGCCAGCAGTCCCCGGACCGGAAGCTGGGAGACCCAGTACTTC
TRBV4-1	TRBD1	few	TRBJ2-7	CASSQSHLQGYEQYF	TGCGCCAGCAGCCAGTCTCACCTACAGGGGTACGAGCAGTACTTC
TRBV9	TRBD2	.	TRBJ2-1	CASSVVGGSTYNEQFF	TGTGCCAGCAGCGTAGTGGGCGGGAGTACCTACAATGAGCAGTTCTTC
TRBV27	.	.	TRBJ1-5	CASRPGTENQPQHF	TGTGCCAGCAGGCCGGGAACCGAAAATCAGCCCCAGCATTTT
TRBV28	.	once	TRBJ2-7	CASSFIGGRDDQYF	TGTGCCAGCAGTTTTATTGGGGGGAGAGACGACCAGTACTTC